This T cell receptor beta chain appears in the sequencing data of a study of T-cell reconstitution after alpha-beta-depleted transplantation in children. The CDR3 contains 16 residues. This clonotype turned up a few times. Its antigen is unidentified. Study outcomes and limitations: Newly produced T cells mostly accounted for T-cell counts and diversity one year post-transplant. Alpha-beta T cells about two months after transplant reportedly derived from several hundred expanded graft clones. High day-60 TCRbeta diversity in some patients came from surviving recipient T cells and thymic progenitors.

TCRbeta library preparation incorporated unique molecular identifiers. TCRdb fed the PCR reads into MiXCR, producing one record per CDR3 protein. The profile shows 900,000 or so distinct CDR3 sequences, approximately 15% of them singletons. The sample consisted of PBMCs, mostly from graft donor cells, taken 360 days after TCRalphabeta/CD19-depleted stem cell transplant. The chain has TRBV12-2 and TRBJ2-2; no check of the table's D call, TRBD2, against the DNA was made. TRBV12-2 is a recognized pseudogene. This receptor was taken from a male patient aged 10-17 years who had a stem cell transplant for acute lymphoblastic leukemia, so the T cells may come from the graft donor. Here the CDR3 DNA reads TGTGCAAGTCGCTCTGGTAGGCTAGTCTTCACCGGGGAGCTGTTTTTT. It encodes CASRSGRLVFTGELFF.